Listed below are T cell receptor beta chains from one sample, sequenced in a study of cytotoxic CD8 clonotypes in ibrutinib-treated CLL. TCRdb's copy holds only in-frame clones and misses some; the assay was immunoSEQ multiplex PCR. Of 14,000 or so clones in the sample, approximately 52% were seen once. This specimen consisted of PBMCs, obtained at a roughly 25-month disease-progression time point, from a patient treated with ibrutinib. These receptors all stem from a human donor with chronic lymphocytic leukemia. CDR3s leave out the opening cysteine and the closing phenylalanine or tryptophan. For some rows the clone size is stated as once, few or many, or as a class when expanded; others skip it.

>-|TRBV6-1
ASTKGDSYTDTQY
>-|TRBV18
ASSPRLNTGELF
>once|TRBV6-1
ASSAQMNTEAF
>-|TRBV7-9
ASSYPTAGRVDEAF
>-|TRBV7-2
ASSWRGLAGGPTDTQY
>-|TRBV7-9
ASSLSGLDYGYT
>-|TRBV11-2
ASSPGGIGQETQY
>few|TRBV7-9
ASSLRMGGVVDEQY
>-|TRBV19
ASMGNQPQH
>few|TRBV19
ASSNRQGERDSPLH
>-|TRBV19
ASSTLLGTDTQY
>-|TRBV9
ASTVDTGELF
>-|TRBV15
ATSRRETYEQY
>-|TRBV6-6
ASSYVKGRTSYEQY
>few|TRBV7-9
ASTRLGLNTEAF
>few|TRBV9
ASSVGGFQETQY
>-|TRBV4-1
ASSQDGRLNYGYT